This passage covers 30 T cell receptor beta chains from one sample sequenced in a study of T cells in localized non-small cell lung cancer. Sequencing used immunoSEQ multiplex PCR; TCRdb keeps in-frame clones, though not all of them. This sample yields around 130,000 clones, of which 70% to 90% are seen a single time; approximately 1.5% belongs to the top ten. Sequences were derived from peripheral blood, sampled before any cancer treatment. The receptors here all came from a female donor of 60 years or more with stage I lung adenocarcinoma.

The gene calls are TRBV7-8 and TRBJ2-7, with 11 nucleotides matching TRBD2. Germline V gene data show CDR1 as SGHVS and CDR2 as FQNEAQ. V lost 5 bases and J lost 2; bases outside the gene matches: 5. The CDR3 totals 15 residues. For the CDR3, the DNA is TGTGCCAGCAGCCCTAAGACTAGCGGGGCCTACGAGCAGTACTTC. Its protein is CASSPKTSGAYEQYF.

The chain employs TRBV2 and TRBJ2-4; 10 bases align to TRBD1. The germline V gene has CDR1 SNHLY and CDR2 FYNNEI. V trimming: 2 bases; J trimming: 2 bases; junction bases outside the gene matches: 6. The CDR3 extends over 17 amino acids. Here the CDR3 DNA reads TGTGCCAGCAGTGAACGGGACAGGGGACGGACCAAAAACATTCAGTACTTC. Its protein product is CASSERDRGRTKNIQYF.

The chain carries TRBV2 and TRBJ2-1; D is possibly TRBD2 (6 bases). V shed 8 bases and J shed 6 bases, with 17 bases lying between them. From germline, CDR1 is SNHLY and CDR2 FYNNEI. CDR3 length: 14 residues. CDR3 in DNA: TGTGCCAGCGGGCGGACTATGGGCACCAATGAGCAGTTCTTC. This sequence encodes CASGRTMGTNEQFF.

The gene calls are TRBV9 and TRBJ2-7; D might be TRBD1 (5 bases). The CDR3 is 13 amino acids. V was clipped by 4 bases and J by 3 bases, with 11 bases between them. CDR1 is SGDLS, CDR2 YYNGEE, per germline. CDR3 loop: CASSSGHNYEQYF. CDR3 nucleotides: TGTGCCAGCAGCTCCGGACATAACTACGAGCAGTACTTC. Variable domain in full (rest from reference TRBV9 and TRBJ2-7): DSGVTQTPKHLITATGQRVTLRCSPRSGDLSVYWYQQSLDQGLQFLIQYYNGEERAKGNILERFSAQQFPDLHSELNLSSLELGDSALYFCASSSGHNYEQYFGPGTRLTVT.

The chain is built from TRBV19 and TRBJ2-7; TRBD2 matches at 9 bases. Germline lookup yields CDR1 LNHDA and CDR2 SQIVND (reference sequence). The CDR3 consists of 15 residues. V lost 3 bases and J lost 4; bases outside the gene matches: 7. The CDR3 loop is CASSMTPGLAYEQYF. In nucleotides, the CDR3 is TGTGCCAGTAGTATGACCCCGGGACTAGCATACGAGCAGTACTTC.

The CDR3 DNA sequence: TGTGCCTGGAGTGACCCGGCAGGCATGAACACTGAAGCTTTCTTT. Translated: CAWSDPAGMNTEAFF. The rearrangement uses TRBV30 and TRBJ1-1; D is unresolved. The length of the CDR3 is 15 residues. Germline CDR1 is GTSNPN and CDR2 is SVGIG (reference sequence). Trimming removed 1 base at V and 0 bases at J, with 12 bases between.

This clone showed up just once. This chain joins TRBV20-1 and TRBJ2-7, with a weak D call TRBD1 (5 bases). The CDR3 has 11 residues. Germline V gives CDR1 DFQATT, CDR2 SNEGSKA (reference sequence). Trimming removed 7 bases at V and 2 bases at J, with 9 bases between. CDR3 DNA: TGCAGTGTCCACAGGACCTACGAGCAGTACTTC. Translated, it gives CSVHRTYEQYF.

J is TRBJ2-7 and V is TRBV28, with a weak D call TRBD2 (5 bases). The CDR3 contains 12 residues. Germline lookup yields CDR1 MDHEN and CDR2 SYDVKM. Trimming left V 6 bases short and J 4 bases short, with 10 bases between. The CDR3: CASSRGRYEQYF. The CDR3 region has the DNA TGTGCCAGCAGCCGAGGGCGTTACGAGCAGTACTTC.

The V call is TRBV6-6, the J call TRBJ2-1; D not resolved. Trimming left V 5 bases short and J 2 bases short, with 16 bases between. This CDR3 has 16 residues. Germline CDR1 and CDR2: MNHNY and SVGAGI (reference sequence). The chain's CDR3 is CASSLLPGEPYNEQFF. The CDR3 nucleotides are TGTGCCAGCAGTCTGCTACCGGGCGAACCCTACAATGAGCAGTTCTTC.

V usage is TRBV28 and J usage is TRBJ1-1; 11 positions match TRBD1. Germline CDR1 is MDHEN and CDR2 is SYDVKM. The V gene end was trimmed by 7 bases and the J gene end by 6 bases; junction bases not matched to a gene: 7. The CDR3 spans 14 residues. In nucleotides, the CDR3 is TGTGCCAGCACCGCGGACAGGGGGCAAGCTGAAGCTTTCTTT. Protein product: CASTADRGQAEAFF.

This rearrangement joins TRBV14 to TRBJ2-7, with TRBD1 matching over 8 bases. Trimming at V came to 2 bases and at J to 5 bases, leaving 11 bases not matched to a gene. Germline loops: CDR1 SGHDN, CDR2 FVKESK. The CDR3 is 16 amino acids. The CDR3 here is CASSQLSGTGSNEQYF. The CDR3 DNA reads TGTGCCAGCAGCCAACTCTCCGGGACAGGTAGCAACGAGCAGTACTTC.

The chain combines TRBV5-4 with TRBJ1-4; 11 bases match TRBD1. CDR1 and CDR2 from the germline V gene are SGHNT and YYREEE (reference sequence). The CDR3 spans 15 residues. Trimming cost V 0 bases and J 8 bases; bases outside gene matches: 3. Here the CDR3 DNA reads TGTGCCAGCAGCTTGGCGGACAGGGGGCACGAAAAACTGTTTTTT. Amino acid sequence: CASSLADRGHEKLFF.

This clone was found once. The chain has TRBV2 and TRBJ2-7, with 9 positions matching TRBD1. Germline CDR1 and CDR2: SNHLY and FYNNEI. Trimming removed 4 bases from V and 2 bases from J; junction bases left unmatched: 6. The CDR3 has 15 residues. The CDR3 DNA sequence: TGTGCCAGCAGTGCGACAGGGGGTCAAGCCTACGAGCAGTACTTC. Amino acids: CASSATGGQAYEQYF.

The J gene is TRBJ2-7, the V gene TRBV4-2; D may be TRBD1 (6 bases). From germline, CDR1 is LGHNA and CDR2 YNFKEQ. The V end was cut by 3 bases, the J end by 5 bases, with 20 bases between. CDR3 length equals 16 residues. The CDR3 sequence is CASSQEGTRAFHEQYF. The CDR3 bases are TGTGCCAGCAGCCAGGAAGGGACAAGGGCTTTCCACGAGCAGTACTTC.

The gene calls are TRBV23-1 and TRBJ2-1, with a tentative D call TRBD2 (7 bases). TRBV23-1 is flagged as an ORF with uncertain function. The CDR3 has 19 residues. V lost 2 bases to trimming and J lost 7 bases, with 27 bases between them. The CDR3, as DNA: TGCGCCAGCAGTCAACTCCGGGACAAGGGACTATCACCATGTAATGAGCAGTTCTTC. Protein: CASSQLRDKGLSPCNEQFF.

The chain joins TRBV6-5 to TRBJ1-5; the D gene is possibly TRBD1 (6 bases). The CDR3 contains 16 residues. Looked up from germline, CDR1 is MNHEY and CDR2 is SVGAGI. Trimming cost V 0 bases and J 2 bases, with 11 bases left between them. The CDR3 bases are TGTGCCAGCAGTTACTCGAGCAGGGGAGGCAATCAGCCCCAGCATTTT. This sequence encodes CASSYSSRGGNQPQHF.

CDR3 residues: CAWSPGTGALYSPLHF. CDR3 nucleotide sequence: TGTGCCTGGAGTCCCGGGACAGGGGCACTATATTCACCCCTCCACTTT. This sequence joins TRBV30 and TRBJ1-6; 10 bases map to TRBD1. CDR3 length equals 16 residues. With 2 bases clipped from V and 8 bases from J, the junction kept 9 bases outside the gene matches. The germline gives CDR1 GTSNPN, CDR2 SVGIG (reference sequence).

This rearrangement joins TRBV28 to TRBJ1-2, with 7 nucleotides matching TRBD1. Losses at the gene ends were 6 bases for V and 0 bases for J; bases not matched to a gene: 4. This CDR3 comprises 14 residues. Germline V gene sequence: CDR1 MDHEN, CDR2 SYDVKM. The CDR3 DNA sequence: TGTGCCAGCAGGACCGGGACAGCTAACTATGGCTACACCTTC. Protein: CASRTGTANYGYTF.

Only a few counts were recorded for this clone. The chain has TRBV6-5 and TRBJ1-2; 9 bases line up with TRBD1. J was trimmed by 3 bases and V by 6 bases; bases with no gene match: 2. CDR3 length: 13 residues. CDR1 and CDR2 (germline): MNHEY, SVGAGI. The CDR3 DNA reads TGTGCCAGCAGCCGACAGGGGGACTATGGCTACACCTTC. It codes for CASSRQGDYGYTF.

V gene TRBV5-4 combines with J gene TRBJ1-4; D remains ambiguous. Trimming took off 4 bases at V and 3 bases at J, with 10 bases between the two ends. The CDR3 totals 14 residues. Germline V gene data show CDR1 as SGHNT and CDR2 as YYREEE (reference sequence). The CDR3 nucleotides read TGTGCCAGCAGCCGAGGAGAGCCTAATGAAAAACTGTTTTTT. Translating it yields CASSRGEPNEKLFF. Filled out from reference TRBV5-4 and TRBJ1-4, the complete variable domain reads ETGVTQSPTHLIKTRGQQVTLRCSSQSGHNTVSWYQQALGQGPQFIFQYYREEENGRGNFPPRFSGLQFPNYSSELNVNALELDDSALYLCASSRGEPNEKLFFGSGTQLSVL.

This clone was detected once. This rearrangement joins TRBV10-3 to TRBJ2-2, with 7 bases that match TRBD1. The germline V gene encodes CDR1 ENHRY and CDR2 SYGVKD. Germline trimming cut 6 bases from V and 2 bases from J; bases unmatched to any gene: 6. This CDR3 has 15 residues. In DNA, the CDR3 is TGTGCCATCAGATTGACAGGGACCAACACCGGGGAGCTGTTTTTT. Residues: CAIRLTGTNTGELFF.

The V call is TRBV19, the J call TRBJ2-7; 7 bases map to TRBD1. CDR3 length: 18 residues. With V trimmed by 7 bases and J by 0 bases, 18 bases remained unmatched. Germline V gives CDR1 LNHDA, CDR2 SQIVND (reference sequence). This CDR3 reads CASKPPGQVIPSSYEQYF. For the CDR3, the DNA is TGTGCCAGTAAACCCCCTGGACAGGTAATCCCGAGCTCCTACGAGCAGTACTTC.

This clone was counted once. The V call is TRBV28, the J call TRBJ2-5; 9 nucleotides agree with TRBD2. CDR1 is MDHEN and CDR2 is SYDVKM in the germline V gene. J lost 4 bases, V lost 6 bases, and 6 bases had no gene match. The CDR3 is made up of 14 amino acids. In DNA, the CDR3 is TGTGCCAGCAGGACCGGACTAGCGCCAGAGACCCAGTACTTC. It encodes CASRTGLAPETQYF.

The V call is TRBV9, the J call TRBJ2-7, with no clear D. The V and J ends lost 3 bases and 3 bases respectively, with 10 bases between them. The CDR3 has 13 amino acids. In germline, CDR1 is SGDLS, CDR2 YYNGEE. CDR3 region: CASSAGSLYEQYF. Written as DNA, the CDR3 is TGTGCCAGCAGCGCCGGGTCCCTCTACGAGCAGTACTTC.

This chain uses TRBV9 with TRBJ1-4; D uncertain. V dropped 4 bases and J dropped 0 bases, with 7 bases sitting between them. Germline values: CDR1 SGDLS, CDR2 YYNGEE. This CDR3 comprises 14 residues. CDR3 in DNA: TGTGCCAGCAGCTCCAGTTCAACTAATGAAAAACTGTTTTTT. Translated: CASSSSSTNEKLFF.

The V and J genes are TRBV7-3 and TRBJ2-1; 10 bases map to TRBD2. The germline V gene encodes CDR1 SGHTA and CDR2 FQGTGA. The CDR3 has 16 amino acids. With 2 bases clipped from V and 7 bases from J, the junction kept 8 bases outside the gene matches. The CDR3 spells CASSLGTSGIGNEQFF. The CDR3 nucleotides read TGTGCCAGCAGCTTAGGCACTAGCGGGATAGGTAATGAGCAGTTCTTC. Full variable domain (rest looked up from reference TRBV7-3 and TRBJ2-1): GAGVSQTPSNKVTEKGKYVELRCDPISGHTALYWYRQSLGQGPEFLIYFQGTGAADDSGLPNDRFFAVRPEGSVSTLKIQRTERGDSAVYLCASSLGTSGIGNEQFFGPGTRLTVL.

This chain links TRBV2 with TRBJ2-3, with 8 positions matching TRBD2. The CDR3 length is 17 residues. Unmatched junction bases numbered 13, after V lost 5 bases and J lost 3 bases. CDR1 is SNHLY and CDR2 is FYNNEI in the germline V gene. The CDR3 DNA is TGTGCCAGCAGTCCGAGTGGCCTAGCGGGCGGAACAGATACGCAGTATTTT. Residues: CASSPSGLAGGTDTQYF.

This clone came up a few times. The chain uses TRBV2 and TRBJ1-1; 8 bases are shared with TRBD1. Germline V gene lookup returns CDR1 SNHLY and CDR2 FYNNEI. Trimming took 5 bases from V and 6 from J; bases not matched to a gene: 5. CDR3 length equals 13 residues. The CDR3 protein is CASSSGTGSEAFF. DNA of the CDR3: TGTGCCAGCAGTTCCGGGACAGGCTCTGAAGCTTTCTTT.

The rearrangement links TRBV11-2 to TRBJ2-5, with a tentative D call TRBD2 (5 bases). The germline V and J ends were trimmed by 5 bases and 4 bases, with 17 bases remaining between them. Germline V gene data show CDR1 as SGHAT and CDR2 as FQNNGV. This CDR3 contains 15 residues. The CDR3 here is CASSPAGGPGETQYF. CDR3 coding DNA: TGTGCCAGCAGCCCCGCAGGAGGACCGGGAGAGACCCAGTACTTC.

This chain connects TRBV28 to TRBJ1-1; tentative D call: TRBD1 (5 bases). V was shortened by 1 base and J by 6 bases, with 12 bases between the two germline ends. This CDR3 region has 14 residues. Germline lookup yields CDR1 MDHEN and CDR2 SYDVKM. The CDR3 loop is CASSLLGRRPEAFF. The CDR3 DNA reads TGTGCCAGCAGTTTATTGGGGCGGCGACCTGAAGCTTTCTTT.